Presented here are 15 T cell receptor beta chains from one specimen sequenced in a study of blood T cell repertoires in COVID-19. Produced via immunoSEQ multiplex PCR; TCRdb's table is partial and in-frame only. The sample lists 320,000 or so clones, about 87% occurring once. What was sequenced was PBMCs or T cells enriched from blood (not recorded which). Receptors were obtained from a man younger than 40 who had recovered from COVID-19.

The rearrangement joins TRBV2 to TRBJ2-7; D is unresolved. Trimming shortened V by 5 bases and J by 5 bases, and 7 bases separated the two germline ends. Germline CDR1 reads SNHLY; CDR2 reads FYNNEI. This CDR3 has 11 amino acids. This chain's CDR3 is CASSPLNEQYF. Written as DNA, the CDR3 is TGTGCCAGCAGTCCCTTAAACGAGCAGTACTTC.

The chain employs TRBV4-1 and TRBJ2-1; maybe TRBD2 (6 bases). Trimming removed 0 bases from V and 10 bases from J, with 10 bases in between. Germline V gene data show CDR1 as MGHRA and CDR2 as YSYEKL. This CDR3 comprises 13 residues. The CDR3 nucleotides are TGCGCCAGCAGCCAAGAGGGAGGCTGGGAGCAGTTCTTC. It encodes CASSQEGGWEQFF.

The CDR3 nucleotides are TGTGCCATCAGTGAGTCCAGGGACTCTGGAAACACCATATATTTT. It translates to CAISESRDSGNTIYF. J is TRBJ1-3 and V is TRBV10-3, with a weak D call TRBD1 (5 bases). The ends were cut back, 0 bases at V and 0 bases at J, with 6 bases in the middle. The CDR3 has 15 amino acids. Germline-derived CDR1 and CDR2 are ENHRY and SYGVKD.

The chain links TRBV5-1 to TRBJ2-3, with 7 bases matching TRBD1. The CDR3 spans 15 residues. The junction had 5 bases not matched to a gene; V was cut back by 2 bases and J by 2 bases. CDR1 and CDR2 (germline): SGHRS, YFSETQ. CDR3 DNA: TGCGCCAGCAGCTTCATGGGACAGTTCACAGATACGCAGTATTTT. Amino acid sequence: CASSFMGQFTDTQYF.

V and J are TRBV4-1 and TRBJ1-3; D gene ambiguous. This CDR3 has 17 amino acids. From germline, CDR1 is MGHRA and CDR2 YSYEKL. With 1 base removed from V and 0 bases from J, the gap between germline ends came to 13 bases. The CDR3 bases are TGCGCCAGCAGCCAAGGGGCCGAAATTTACTCTGGAAACACCATATATTTT. Amino acids: CASSQGAEIYSGNTIYF.

The V and J genes are TRBV6-5 and TRBJ1-2, with TRBD1 identical over 7 bases. The germline V gene has CDR1 MNHEY and CDR2 SVGAGI. This CDR3 has 14 residues. The trim removed 7 bases at V and 4 bases at J, leaving 9 bases unmatched. The DNA for the CDR3 is TGTGCCAGCACCCAATTACAGGGGAGCTATGGCTACACCTTC. This gives the protein CASTQLQGSYGYTF.

For this clone: The sample has other DNA sequences that encode this CDR3 too. The chain has TRBV5-1 and TRBJ1-4, with D tentatively TRBD1 (6 bases). This CDR3 is 14 amino acids long. Deletions cut 0 bases from V and 8 bases from J, with 11 bases between. From germline, CDR1 is SGHRS and CDR2 YFSETQ. Here the CDR3 DNA reads TGCGCCAGCAGCTTGGCCAGGGGAGGGGAAAAACTGTTTTTT. The encoded protein is CASSLARGGEKLFF.

The chain has TRBV15 and TRBJ2-1; TRBD2 matches at 7 bases. Germline loops: CDR1 LNHNV, CDR2 YYDKDF (reference sequence). The CDR3 has 16 amino acids. After removal of 1 base from V and 3 bases from J, the junction contained 6 bases not matched to a gene. For the CDR3, the DNA is TGTGCCACCAGCAGAGGCCTGGGGGGGGTCTACAATGAGCAGTTCTTC. Residues: CATSRGLGGVYNEQFF.

The genes are TRBV6-5 and TRBJ1-4; D is possibly TRBD1 (5 bases). Germline V gene lookup returns CDR1 MNHEY and CDR2 SVGAGI. There are 15 residues in the CDR3. V was trimmed by 2 bases and J by 4 bases, leaving 11 bases between them. The CDR3 loop reads CASSYGQGNNEKLFF. In DNA, the CDR3 is TGTGCCAGCAGTTACGGTCAGGGTAATAATGAAAAACTGTTTTTT.

The V call is TRBV10-3, the J call TRBJ2-7; the D is unclear. Germline V gene sequence: CDR1 ENHRY, CDR2 SYGVKD. The CDR3 has 13 amino acids. Trimming removed 4 bases from V and 2 bases from J, with 9 bases in between. Written as DNA, the CDR3 is TGTGCCATCAGTGTTACAGCCCCCTACGAGCAGTACTTC. As protein: CAISVTAPYEQYF.

This clone was observed a handful of times. The chain is built from TRBV6-5 and TRBJ2-5, with a tentative D call TRBD1 (6 bases). Trimming stripped 5 bases from V and 1 base from J, with 14 bases between. Germline V lookup: CDR1 MNHEY, CDR2 SVGAGI. There are 15 residues in the CDR3. The chain's CDR3 is CASSRPPQGQETQYF. CDR3 DNA sequence: TGTGCCAGCAGTCGACCCCCACAGGGCCAAGAGACCCAGTACTTC.

This clone was counted a single time. The V call is TRBV28, the J call TRBJ2-7; perhaps TRBD2 as D (6 bases). Germline assignment: CDR1 MDHEN and CDR2 SYDVKM. This CDR3 spans 13 amino acids. Trimming took off 4 bases at V and 3 bases at J, with 10 bases between the two ends. The CDR3 coding sequence is TGTGCCAGCAGTTGGGGGGAAATCTACGAGCAGTACTTC. Translating it yields CASSWGEIYEQYF.

The V call is TRBV5-1, the J call TRBJ1-4, with TRBD1 identical over 8 bases. CDR1 and CDR2 (germline): SGHRS, YFSETQ. V gave up 0 bases and J gave up 5 bases; unmatched junction bases: 6. This CDR3 comprises 16 residues. As DNA, the CDR3 is TGCGCCAGCAGCTTGGTCCCCAGACAGGGGAATGAAAAACTGTTTTTT. It encodes CASSLVPRQGNEKLFF. Full variable domain (rest looked up from reference TRBV5-1 and TRBJ1-4): KAGVTQTPRYLIKTRGQQVTLSCSPISGHRSVSWYQQTPGQGLQFLFEYFSETQRNKGNFPGRFSGRQFSNSRSEMNVSTLELGDSALYLCASSLVPRQGNEKLFFGSGTQLSVL.

The chain links TRBV18 to TRBJ1-4, with a weak D call TRBD1 (5 bases). Germline-derived CDR1 and CDR2 are KGHSH and LQKENI. The CDR3 covers 14 residues. V was trimmed by 2 bases and J by 10 bases, leaving 14 bases between them. CDR3 protein: CASSPGQGFLKLFF. The CDR3 DNA follows: TGTGCCAGCTCACCAGGGCAGGGTTTTCTAAAACTGTTTTTT.

This clone was seen a few times. The rearrangement uses TRBV6-1 and TRBJ2-7, with D perhaps TRBD1 (5 bases). Germline loops: CDR1 MNHNS, CDR2 SASEGT. The ends were cut back, 3 bases at V and 0 bases at J, with 21 bases in the middle. This CDR3 is 18 amino acids long. The CDR3 protein is CASSEWGYGIRSSYEQYF. The CDR3 region has the DNA TGTGCCAGCAGTGAGTGGGGCTACGGCATCAGGAGCTCCTACGAGCAGTACTTC.